This T cell receptor beta chain was retrieved from a study of shared clonotypes between healthy human individuals. Several immunoSEQ plates held equal portions of the genomic DNA taken from each subset. TCRdb's table, derived via immunoSEQ multiplex PCR, lists solely in-frame clones and lacks some. The sample yields about 2.5 million clones, roughly 92% seen once. The trim removed 7 bases at V and 4 bases at J, leaving 4 bases unmatched. The CDR3 loop spans 13 amino acids. CDR1 is LNHDA and CDR2 is SQIVND in the germline V gene (reference sequence). Specimen: naive CD4+ T cells from PBMCs. The subset was: CD45RA+ positively selected. The J gene is TRBJ1-1, the V gene TRBV19; the match to TRBD1 covers 9 bases. The clonotype originates from a young man in good health. Some clones in this sample may be carry-over from other donors' samples. The CDR3 reads CASTPTGGTEAFF. The CDR3 DNA follows: TGTGCCAGTACACCGACAGGGGGCACTGAAGCTTTCTTT. Filled out from reference TRBV19 and TRBJ1-1, the complete variable domain reads DGGITQSPKYLFRKEGQNVTLSCEQNLNHDAMYWYRQDPGQGLRLIYYSQIVNDFQKGDIAEGYSVSREKKESFPLTVTSAQKNPTAFYLCASTPTGGTEAFFGQGTRLTVV.